A single sample is the source of the 21 T cell receptor beta chains below, sequenced in a study of vaccination and CD4 T cells after COVID-19. TCRdb re-called the PCR reads through MiXCR, storing one row per CDR3 protein. The repertoire holds approximately 40,000 distinct CDR3 sequences, under 45% seen once, with 5.8% in the top ten. Time point: late sampling 161 to 241 days after vaccination in a few convalescent patients. Source: CD4+ T cells from blood, taken about 7 months after SARS-CoV-2 vaccination. These receptors were taken from a human donor who had recovered from COVID-19.

V and J are TRBV19 and TRBJ1-5; no clear D. Germline assignment: CDR1 LNHDA and CDR2 SQIVND (reference sequence). The CDR3 runs to 13 residues. V was trimmed by 1 base and J by 5 bases, leaving 6 bases between them. The CDR3 region is CASSIVAHQPQHF. DNA of the CDR3: TGTGCCAGTAGTATAGTAGCGCATCAGCCCCAGCATTTT.

The chain couples TRBV28 to TRBJ2-7; D gene uncertain. CDR1 and CDR2 from the germline V gene are MDHEN and SYDVKM. CDR3 length: 12 amino acids. V shed 4 bases and J shed 2 bases, with 6 bases lying between them. This CDR3 reads CASSYIPYEQYF. DNA for the CDR3: TGTGCCAGCAGTTACATTCCCTACGAGCAGTACTTC.

V and J are TRBV7-2 and TRBJ2-7; the D gene is possibly TRBD1 (6 bases). The V and J ends lost 2 bases and 0 bases respectively, with 20 bases between them. Germline CDR1 SGHTA, CDR2 FQGNSA. This CDR3 contains 18 residues. This chain's CDR3 is CASSLRALGQGSSYEQYF. The CDR3 DNA follows: TGTGCCAGCAGCTTACGCGCACTGGGCCAGGGGAGCTCCTACGAGCAGTACTTC.

In this sample, this clonotype turned up a few times. V usage is TRBV15 and J usage is TRBJ2-7; maybe TRBD2 (7 bases). The CDR3 totals 15 residues. From germline, CDR1 is LNHNV and CDR2 YYDKDF (reference sequence). Trimming cost V 1 base and J 5 bases, with 15 bases left between them. CDR3 protein: CATSRGEGDVDEQYF. In DNA, the CDR3 is TGTGCCACCAGCAGAGGGGAGGGGGATGTGGACGAGCAGTACTTC.

The chain couples TRBV20-1 to TRBJ2-3; 7 nucleotides match TRBD1. This CDR3 comprises 15 residues. V shed 2 bases, J shed 0 bases, and the junction held 5 bases outside the gene matches. Germline CDR1 and CDR2: DFQATT and SNEGSKA (reference sequence). As DNA, the CDR3 is TGCAGTGCTAGAAGGGGACAGACTAGCACAGATACGCAGTATTTT. This encodes CSARRGQTSTDTQYF.

The chain has TRBV2 and TRBJ1-2; D might be TRBD1 (6 bases). The germline V and J ends were trimmed by 6 bases and 5 bases, with 19 bases remaining between them. The CDR3 runs 15 residues. CDR1 and CDR2 from the germline V gene are SNHLY and FYNNEI. The CDR3 region is CASRDTAGVGYGYTF. In nucleotides, the CDR3 is TGTGCCAGCAGGGACACCGCAGGGGTCGGGTATGGCTACACCTTC.

The CDR3 bases are TGTGCCGGCAAACGGGACAGCCCCTACGAGCAGTACTTC. It translates to CAGKRDSPYEQYF. The chain links TRBV2 to TRBJ2-7, with TRBD1 matching over 7 bases. After removal of 11 bases from V and 2 bases from J, the junction contained 9 bases not matched to a gene. The CDR3 extends over 13 amino acids. Germline CDR1 is SNHLY and CDR2 is FYNNEI.

The rearrangement links TRBV20-1 to TRBJ2-7, with TRBD2 identical over 14 bases. V lost 0 bases and J lost 0; bases outside the gene matches: 4. Germline CDR1 is DFQATT and CDR2 is SNEGSKA (reference sequence). CDR3 length: 17 residues. The CDR3 nucleotides read TGCAGTGCTAGAGATATTGGGACTAGCGGGAGCTCCTACGAGCAGTACTTC. Protein sequence: CSARDIGTSGSSYEQYF.

This clonotype was counted between two and nine times. V and J are TRBV6-1 and TRBJ2-5; D is unresolved. The germline CDR1 and CDR2 sequences are MNHNS and SASEGT. V was shortened by 1 base and J by 7 bases, with 7 bases between the two germline ends. This CDR3 is 12 amino acids long. CDR3 DNA: TGTGCCAGCAGTGAAGGCGCGCGGACCCAGTACTTC. Its protein product is CASSEGARTQYF.

This clonotype has a count of ten or more. J is TRBJ1-3 and V is TRBV15; perhaps TRBD1 as D (5 bases). Per the germline V gene, CDR1 is LNHNV and CDR2 is YYDKDF (reference sequence). There are 16 residues in the CDR3. V lost 1 base and J 2 bases, leaving 12 bases between the germline ends. This CDR3 is CATSRATGGTGNTIYF. The CDR3 DNA reads as TGTGCCACCAGCAGAGCAACAGGAGGAACTGGAAACACCATATATTTT.

V and J are TRBV7-2 and TRBJ2-2, with D uncertain. From germline, CDR1 is SGHTA and CDR2 FQGNSA. CDR3 length: 12 amino acids. V gave up 7 bases and J gave up 3 bases, with 6 bases separating them. CDR3 in amino acids: CASTTDTGELFF. The CDR3 bases are TGTGCCAGCACCACCGACACCGGGGAGCTGTTTTTT.

The chain uses TRBV7-9 and TRBJ2-7, with 10 bases matching TRBD2. V dropped 5 bases and J dropped 3; count of bases not matched to a gene: 4. Germline CDR1 and CDR2: SEHNR and FQNEAQ (reference sequence). The CDR3 has 14 amino acids. CDR3 protein: CASSHRLAGYEQYF. The DNA for the CDR3 is TGTGCCAGCAGCCACAGACTAGCGGGCTACGAGCAGTACTTC.

The chain couples TRBV7-3 to TRBJ2-1; D remains unclear. The CDR3 spans 15 residues. V was shortened by 3 bases and J by 5 bases, with 14 bases between the two germline ends. Germline CDR1 SGHTA, CDR2 FQGTGA. The CDR3 loop is CASSLVAGQDNEQFF. DNA for the CDR3: TGTGCCAGCAGCTTGGTAGCTGGTCAGGACAATGAGCAGTTCTTC.

The table lists this clonotype with a few counts. The chain couples TRBV15 to TRBJ2-5; D unresolved. The CDR3 has 13 residues. Germline V lookup: CDR1 LNHNV, CDR2 YYDKDF (reference sequence). Trimming shortened V by 7 bases and J by 4 bases, and 13 bases separated the two germline ends. The CDR3, as DNA: TGTGCCACCACTGGTCTGGGCTTAGAGACCCAGTACTTC. Translated: CATTGLGLETQYF.

Only a few counts were recorded for this clonotype. V and J are TRBV20-1 and TRBJ1-3; D call uncertain. CDR3 length equals 15 residues. V was shortened by 0 bases and J by 0 bases, with 9 bases between the two germline ends. Germline-derived CDR1 and CDR2 are DFQATT and SNEGSKA (reference sequence). This CDR3 reads CSARDRRRSGNTIYF. The CDR3 DNA is TGCAGTGCTAGAGATCGGAGGCGCTCTGGAAACACCATATATTTT.

This clonotype was counted at least ten times. The CDR3: CASSSVGGGHSPLHF. Here the CDR3 DNA reads TGTGCCAGCAGTTCAGTAGGTGGGGGTCATTCACCCCTCCACTTT. The chain joins TRBV27 to TRBJ1-6; possible D gene TRBD1, 5 bases. CDR3 length: 15 residues. CDR1 MNHEY and CDR2 SMNVEV come from the germline V gene (reference sequence). Trimming removed 4 bases from V and 8 bases from J, with 15 bases in between.

The V gene is TRBV27, the J gene TRBJ2-3, with D unclear. The CDR3 contains 14 residues. The germline V gene has CDR1 MNHEY and CDR2 SMNVEV (reference sequence). The V end was cut by 3 bases, the J end by 4 bases, with 11 bases between. The CDR3 protein is CASSFSRPSDTQYF. The CDR3 DNA follows: TGTGCCAGCAGTTTTTCCAGGCCGTCAGATACGCAGTATTTT.

This clonotype was detected a few times. The chain is built from TRBV6-1 and TRBJ1-5, with 7 nucleotides matching TRBD1. Germline values: CDR1 MNHNS, CDR2 SASEGT. Trimming took 5 bases from V and 7 from J; bases not matched to a gene: 8. CDR3 length equals 14 residues. The CDR3 loop reads CASSPTTGNQPQHF. DNA for the CDR3: TGTGCCAGCAGTCCTACGACAGGGAACCAGCCCCAGCATTTT.

The rearrangement links TRBV20-1 to TRBJ1-4; D is ambiguous. Deletions cut 2 bases from V and 6 bases from J, with 10 bases between. From germline, CDR1 is DFQATT and CDR2 SNEGSKA (reference sequence). This CDR3 is built from 13 residues. The CDR3 sequence is CSARSGLHEKLFF. In DNA, the CDR3 is TGCAGTGCTAGATCGGGCCTTCATGAAAAACTGTTTTTT.

This clonotype appeared a few times. This chain links TRBV20-1 with TRBJ2-1, with D perhaps matching TRBD1 (6 bases). The CDR3 consists of 15 residues. Germline V gene lookup returns CDR1 DFQATT and CDR2 SNEGSKA (reference sequence). Trimming pared 2 bases from V and 6 bases from J, leaving 17 bases between. The CDR3 bases are TGCAGTGCTAGACCAGGGGAAGGGTCTGGCAATGAGCAGTTCTTC. Translated: CSARPGEGSGNEQFF.

The chain combines TRBV27 with TRBJ2-5; the D gene could be TRBD1 or TRBD2 (6 bases each). V lost 6 bases, J lost 5 bases, and 10 bases lay in between. There are 12 residues in the CDR3. The germline gives CDR1 MNHEY, CDR2 SMNVEV (reference sequence). The CDR3 sequence is CASSQGRETQYF. The CDR3 nucleotides read TGTGCCAGCAGCCAGGGGAGGGAGACCCAGTACTTC.